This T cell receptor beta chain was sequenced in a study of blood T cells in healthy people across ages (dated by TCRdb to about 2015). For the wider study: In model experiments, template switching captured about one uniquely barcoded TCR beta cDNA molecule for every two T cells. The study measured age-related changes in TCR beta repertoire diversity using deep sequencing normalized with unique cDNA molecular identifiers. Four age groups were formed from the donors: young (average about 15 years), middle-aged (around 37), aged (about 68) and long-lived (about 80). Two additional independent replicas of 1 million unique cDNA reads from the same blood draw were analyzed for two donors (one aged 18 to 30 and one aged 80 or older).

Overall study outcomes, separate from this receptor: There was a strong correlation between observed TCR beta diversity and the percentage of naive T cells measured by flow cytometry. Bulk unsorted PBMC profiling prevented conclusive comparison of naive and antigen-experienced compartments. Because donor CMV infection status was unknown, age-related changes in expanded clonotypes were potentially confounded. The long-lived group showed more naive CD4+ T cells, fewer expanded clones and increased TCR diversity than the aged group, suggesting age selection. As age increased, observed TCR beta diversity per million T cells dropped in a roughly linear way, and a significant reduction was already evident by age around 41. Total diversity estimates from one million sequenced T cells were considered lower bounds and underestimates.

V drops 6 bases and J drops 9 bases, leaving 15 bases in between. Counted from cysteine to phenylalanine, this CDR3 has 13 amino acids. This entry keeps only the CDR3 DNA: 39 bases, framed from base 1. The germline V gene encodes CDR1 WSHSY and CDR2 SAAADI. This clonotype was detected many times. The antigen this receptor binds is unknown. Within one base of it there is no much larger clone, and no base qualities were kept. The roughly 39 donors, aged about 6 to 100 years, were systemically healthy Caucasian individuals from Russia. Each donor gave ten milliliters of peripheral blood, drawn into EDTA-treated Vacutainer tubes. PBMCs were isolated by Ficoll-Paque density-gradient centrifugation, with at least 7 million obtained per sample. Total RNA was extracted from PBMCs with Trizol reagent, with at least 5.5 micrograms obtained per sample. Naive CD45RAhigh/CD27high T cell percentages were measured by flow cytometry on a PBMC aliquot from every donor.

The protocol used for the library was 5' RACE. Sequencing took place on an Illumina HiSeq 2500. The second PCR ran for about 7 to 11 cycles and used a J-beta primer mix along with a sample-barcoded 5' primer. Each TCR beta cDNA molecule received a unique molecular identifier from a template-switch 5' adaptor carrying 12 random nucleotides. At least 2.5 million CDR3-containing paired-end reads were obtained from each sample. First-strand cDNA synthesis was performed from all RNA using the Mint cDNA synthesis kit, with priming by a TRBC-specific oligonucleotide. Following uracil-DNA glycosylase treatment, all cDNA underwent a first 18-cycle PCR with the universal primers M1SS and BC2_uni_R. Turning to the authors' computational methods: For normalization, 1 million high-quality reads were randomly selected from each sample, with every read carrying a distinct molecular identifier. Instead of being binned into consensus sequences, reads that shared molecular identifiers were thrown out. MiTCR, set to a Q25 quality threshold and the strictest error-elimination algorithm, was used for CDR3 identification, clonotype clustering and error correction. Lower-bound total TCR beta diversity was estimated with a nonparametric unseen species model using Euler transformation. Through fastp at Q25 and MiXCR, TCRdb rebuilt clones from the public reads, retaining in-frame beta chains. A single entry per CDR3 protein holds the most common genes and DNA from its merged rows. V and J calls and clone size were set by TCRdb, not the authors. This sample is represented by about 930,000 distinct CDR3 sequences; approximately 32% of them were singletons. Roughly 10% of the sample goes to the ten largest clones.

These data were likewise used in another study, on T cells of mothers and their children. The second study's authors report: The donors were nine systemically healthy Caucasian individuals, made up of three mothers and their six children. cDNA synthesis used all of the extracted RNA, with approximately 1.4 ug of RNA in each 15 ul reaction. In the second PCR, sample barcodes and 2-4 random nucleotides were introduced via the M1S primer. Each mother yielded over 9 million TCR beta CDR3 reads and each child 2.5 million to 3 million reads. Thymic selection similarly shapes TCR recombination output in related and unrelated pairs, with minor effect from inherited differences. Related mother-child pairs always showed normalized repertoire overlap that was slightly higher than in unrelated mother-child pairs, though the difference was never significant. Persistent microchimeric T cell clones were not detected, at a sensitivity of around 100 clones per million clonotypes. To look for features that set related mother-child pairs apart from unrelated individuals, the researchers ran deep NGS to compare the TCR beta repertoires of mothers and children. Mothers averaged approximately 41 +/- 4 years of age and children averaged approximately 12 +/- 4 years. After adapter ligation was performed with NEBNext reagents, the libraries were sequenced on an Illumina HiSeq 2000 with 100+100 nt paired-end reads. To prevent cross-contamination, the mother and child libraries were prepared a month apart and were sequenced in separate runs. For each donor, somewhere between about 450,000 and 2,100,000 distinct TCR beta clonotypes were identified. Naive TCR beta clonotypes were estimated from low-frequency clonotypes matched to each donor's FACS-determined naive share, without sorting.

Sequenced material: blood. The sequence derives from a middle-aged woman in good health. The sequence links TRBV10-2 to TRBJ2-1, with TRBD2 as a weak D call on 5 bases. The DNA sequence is TGCGCCAGCAGAAGCCCACTAGTCGCTGAGCAGTTCTTC. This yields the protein CASRSPLVAEQFF.